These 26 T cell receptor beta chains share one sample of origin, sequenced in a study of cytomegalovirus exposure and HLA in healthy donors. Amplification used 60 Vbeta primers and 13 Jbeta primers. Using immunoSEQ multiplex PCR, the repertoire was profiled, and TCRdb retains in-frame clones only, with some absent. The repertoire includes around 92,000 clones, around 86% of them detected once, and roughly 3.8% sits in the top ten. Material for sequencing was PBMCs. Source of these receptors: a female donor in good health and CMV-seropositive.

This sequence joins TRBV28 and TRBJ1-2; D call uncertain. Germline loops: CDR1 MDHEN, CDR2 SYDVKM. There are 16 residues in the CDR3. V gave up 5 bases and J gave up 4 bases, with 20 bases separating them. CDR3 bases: TGTGCCAGCAGTCGCCGGGGTGCTTTGGGCCCCTATGGCTACACCTTC. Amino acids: CASSRRGALGPYGYTF.

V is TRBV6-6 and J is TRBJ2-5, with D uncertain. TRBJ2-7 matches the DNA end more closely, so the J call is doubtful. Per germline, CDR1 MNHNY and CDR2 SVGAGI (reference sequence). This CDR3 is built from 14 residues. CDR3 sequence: CASSYLPANYEQYF. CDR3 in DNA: TGTGCCAGCAGTTACCTTCCGGCCAACTACGAGCAGTACTTC.

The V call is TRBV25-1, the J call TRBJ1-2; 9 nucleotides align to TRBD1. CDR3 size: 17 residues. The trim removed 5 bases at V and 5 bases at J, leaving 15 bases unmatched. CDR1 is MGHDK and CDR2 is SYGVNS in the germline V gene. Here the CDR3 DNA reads TGTGCCAGCAGTCCGGACCCCTGGACAGGGGATAGTTATGGCTACACCTTC. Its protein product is CASSPDPWTGDSYGYTF.

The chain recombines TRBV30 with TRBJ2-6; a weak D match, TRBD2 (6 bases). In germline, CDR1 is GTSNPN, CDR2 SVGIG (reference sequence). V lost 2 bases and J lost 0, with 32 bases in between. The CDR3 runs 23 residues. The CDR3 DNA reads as TGTGCCTGGAGTTGGGCCCGTAGCTTCGCCGGGGGAGGAGGATCCTCTGGGGCCAACGTCCTGACTTTC. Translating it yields CAWSWARSFAGGGGSSGANVLTF.

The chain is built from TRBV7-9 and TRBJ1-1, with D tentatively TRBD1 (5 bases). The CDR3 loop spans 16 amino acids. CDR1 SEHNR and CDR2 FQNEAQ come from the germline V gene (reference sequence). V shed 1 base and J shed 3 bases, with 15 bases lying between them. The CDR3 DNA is TGTGCCAGCAGCTTAGTCGGTCAGGGCAAGGACACTGAAGCTTTCTTT. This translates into CASSLVGQGKDTEAFF.

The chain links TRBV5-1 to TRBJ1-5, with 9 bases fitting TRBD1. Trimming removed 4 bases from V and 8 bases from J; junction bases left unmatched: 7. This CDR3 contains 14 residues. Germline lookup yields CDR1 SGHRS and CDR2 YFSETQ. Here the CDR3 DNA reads TGCGCCAGCAGCCCCGGGACAGGGCGGGAGCCCCAGCATTTT. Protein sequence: CASSPGTGREPQHF.

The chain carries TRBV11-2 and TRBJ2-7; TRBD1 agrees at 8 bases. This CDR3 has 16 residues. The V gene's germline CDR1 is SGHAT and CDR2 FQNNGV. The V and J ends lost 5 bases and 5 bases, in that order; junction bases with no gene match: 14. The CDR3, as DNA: TGTGCCAGCAGCCCCCGGGACAGGACCCCTCGCGACGAGCAGTACTTC. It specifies CASSPRDRTPRDEQYF.

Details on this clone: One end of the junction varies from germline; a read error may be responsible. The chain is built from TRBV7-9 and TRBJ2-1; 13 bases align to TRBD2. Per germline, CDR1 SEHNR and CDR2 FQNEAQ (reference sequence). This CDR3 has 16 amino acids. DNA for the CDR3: TGTTCCAGCAGCTTAGCCGGGACTAGCGGGATATATGAGCAGTTCTTC. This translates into CSSSLAGTSGIYEQFF.

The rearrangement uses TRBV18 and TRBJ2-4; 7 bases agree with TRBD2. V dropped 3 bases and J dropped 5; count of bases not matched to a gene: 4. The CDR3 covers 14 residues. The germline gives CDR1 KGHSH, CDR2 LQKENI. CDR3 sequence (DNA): TGTGCCAGCTCACCGAAGCGGGGAGAAAACATTCAGTACTTC. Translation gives CASSPKRGENIQYF.

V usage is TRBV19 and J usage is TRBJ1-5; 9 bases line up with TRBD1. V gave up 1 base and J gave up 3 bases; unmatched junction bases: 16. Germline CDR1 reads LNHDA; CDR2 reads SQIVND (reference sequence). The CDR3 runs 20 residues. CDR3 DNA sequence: TGTGCCAGTAGTATAGGGGACAGGGAAGACGCGGGGTATTACAATCAGCCCCAGCATTTT. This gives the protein CASSIGDREDAGYYNQPQHF.

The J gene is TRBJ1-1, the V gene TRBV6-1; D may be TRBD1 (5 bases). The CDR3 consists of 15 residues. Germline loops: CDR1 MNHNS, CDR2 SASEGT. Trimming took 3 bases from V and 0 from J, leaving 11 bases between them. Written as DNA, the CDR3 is TGTGCCAGCAGTGACCCTGGGGCTCTGAACACTGAAGCTTTCTTT. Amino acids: CASSDPGALNTEAFF.

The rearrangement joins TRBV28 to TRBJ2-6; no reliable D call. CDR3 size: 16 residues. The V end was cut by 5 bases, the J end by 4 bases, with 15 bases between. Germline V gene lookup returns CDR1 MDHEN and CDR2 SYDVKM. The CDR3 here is CASSPLMSAGANVLTF. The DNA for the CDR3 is TGTGCCAGCAGTCCCTTAATGAGCGCCGGGGCCAACGTCCTGACTTTC. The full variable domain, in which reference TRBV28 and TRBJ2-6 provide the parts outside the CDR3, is DVKVTQSSRYLVKRTGEKVFLECVQDMDHENMFWYRQDPGLGLRLIYFSYDVKMKEKGDIPEGYSVSREKKERFSLILESASTNQTSMYLCASSPLMSAGANVLTFGAGSRLTVL.

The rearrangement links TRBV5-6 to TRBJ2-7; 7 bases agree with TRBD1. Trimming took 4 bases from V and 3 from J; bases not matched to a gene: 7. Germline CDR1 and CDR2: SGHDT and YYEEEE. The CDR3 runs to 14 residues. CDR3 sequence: CASSLGQRSYEQYF. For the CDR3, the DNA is TGTGCCAGCAGCCTGGGACAGAGGAGCTACGAGCAGTACTTC.

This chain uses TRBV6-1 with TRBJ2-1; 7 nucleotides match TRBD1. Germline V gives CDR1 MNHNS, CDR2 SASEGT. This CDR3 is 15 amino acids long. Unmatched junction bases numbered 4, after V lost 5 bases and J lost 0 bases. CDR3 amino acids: CASSLDRASYNEQFF. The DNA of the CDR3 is TGTGCCAGCAGTTTAGACAGGGCCTCCTACAATGAGCAGTTCTTC.

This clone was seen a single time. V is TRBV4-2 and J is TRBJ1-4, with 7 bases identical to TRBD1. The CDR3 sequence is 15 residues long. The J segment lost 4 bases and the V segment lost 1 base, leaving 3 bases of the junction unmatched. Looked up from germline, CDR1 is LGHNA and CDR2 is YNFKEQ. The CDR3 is CASSQAGTVNEKLFF. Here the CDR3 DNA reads TGTGCCAGCAGCCAAGCCGGGACAGTTAATGAAAAACTGTTTTTT.

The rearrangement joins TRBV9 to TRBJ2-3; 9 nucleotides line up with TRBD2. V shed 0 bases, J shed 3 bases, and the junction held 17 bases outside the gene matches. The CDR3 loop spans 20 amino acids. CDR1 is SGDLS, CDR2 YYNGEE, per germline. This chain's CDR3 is CASSVEVVGGLAGLTDTQYF. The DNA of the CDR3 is TGTGCCAGCAGCGTAGAAGTCGTGGGAGGTCTAGCGGGACTAACAGATACGCAGTATTTT.

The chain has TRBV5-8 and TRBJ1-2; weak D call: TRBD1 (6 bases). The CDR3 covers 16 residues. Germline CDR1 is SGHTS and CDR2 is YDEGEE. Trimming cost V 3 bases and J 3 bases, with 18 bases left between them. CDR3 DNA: TGTGCCAGCAGCTCCGCCCGGAGAGGGGGTTACTATGGCTACACCTTC. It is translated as CASSSARRGGYYGYTF.

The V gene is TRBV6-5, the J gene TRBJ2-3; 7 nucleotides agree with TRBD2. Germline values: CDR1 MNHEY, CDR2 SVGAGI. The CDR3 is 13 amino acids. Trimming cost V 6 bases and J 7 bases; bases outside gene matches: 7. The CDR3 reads CASRLTSPNTQYF. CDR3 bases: TGTGCCAGCAGGCTGACTAGCCCAAATACGCAGTATTTT.

In DNA, the CDR3 is TGCGCCACCGTGGACAGGGAGCATTCGGGTACTGAAGCTTTCTTT. The encoded protein is CATVDREHSGTEAFF. The gene calls are TRBV10-2 and TRBJ1-1, with TRBD1 matching 8 bases. With 10 bases clipped from V and 5 bases from J, the junction kept 15 bases outside the gene matches. Germline CDR1 WSHSY, CDR2 SAAADI. This CDR3 spans 15 amino acids.

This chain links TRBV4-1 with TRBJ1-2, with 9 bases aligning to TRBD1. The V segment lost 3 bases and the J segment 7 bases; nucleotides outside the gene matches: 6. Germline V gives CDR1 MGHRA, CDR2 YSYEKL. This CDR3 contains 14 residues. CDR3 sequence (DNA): TGCGCCAGCAGCCAGGGGGACAGGGCTGGTGGCTACACCTTC. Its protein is CASSQGDRAGGYTF.

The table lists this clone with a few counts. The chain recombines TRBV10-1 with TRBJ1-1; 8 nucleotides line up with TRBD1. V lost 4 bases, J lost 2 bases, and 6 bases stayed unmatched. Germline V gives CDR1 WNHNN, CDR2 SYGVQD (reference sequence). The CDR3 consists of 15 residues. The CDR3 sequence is CASSAWTGRNTEAFF. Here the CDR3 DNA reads TGCGCCAGCAGTGCCTGGACAGGGAGAAACACTGAAGCTTTCTTT.

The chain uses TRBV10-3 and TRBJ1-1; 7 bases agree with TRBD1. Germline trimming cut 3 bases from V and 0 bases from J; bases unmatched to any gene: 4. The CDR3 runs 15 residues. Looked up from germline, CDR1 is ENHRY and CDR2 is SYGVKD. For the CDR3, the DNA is TGTGCCATCAGTGACAGGGACAGCGTGAACACTGAAGCTTTCTTT. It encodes CAISDRDSVNTEAFF.

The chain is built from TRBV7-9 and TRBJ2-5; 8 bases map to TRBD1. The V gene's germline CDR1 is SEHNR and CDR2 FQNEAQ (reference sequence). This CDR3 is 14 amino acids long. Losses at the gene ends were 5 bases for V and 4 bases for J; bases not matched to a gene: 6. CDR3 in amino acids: CASSRGGTGETQYF. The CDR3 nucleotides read TGTGCCAGCAGCCGTGGCGGGACAGGAGAGACCCAGTACTTC.

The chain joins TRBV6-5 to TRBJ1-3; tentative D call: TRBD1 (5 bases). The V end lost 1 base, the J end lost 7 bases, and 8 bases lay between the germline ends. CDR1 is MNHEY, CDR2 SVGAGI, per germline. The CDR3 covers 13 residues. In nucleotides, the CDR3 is TGTGCCAGCAGTTACTTTGGGGCGAACACCATATATTTT. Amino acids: CASSYFGANTIYF.

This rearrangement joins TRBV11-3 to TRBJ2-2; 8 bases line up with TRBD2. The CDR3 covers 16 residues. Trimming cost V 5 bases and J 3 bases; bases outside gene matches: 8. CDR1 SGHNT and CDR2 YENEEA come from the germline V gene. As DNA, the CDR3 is TGTGCCAGCAGCGACCCCCGCGGGGGGCACACCGGGGAGCTGTTTTTT. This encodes CASSDPRGGHTGELFF.

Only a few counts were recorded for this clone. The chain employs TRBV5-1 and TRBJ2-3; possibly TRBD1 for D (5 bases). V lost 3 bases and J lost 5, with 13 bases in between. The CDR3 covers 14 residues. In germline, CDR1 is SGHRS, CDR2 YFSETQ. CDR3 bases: TGCGCCAGCAGCTCCACAGGAGTAGGAGATACGCAGTATTTT. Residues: CASSSTGVGDTQYF.